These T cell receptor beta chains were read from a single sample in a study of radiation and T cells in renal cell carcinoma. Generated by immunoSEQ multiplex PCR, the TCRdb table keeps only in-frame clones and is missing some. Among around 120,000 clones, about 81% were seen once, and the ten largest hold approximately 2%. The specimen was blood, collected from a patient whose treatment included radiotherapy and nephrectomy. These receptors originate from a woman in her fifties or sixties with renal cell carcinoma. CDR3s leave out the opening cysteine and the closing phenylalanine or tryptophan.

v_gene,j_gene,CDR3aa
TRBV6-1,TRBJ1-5,ASSDHNQPQH
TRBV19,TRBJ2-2,ASSTHRDGELF
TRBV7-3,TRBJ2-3,ASSSLAGVGTDTQY
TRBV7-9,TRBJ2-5,ASSLTGGGLQETQY
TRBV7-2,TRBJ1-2,ASSIQWTGGYT
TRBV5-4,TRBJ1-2,ASSLDIGVGGRGYT
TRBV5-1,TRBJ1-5,ASSLSGISNQPQH
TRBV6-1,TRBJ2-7,ASRLGTGPYEQY
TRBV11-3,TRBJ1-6,ASSRTGYGSPLH
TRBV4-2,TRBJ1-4,ASSQIALGATNEKLF
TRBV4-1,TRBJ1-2,ASSQVQAGDGYT
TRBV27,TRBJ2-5,ASRGGGQETQY
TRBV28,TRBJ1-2,ASSLDQEPGYT
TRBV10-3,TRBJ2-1,AISESDRPSSYNEQF
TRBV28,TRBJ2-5,ASSPWGVETQY